What follows is one T cell receptor (beta chain) and its context. The data belong to a study of CD8+ T cells in alopecia areata. The treatment was: oral pan-JAK inhibitor, 5-10 mg twice daily. Specimens obtained from alopecia areata patients comprised lesional scalp punch biopsies and peripheral blood. The germline V gene has CDR1 SGHTA and CDR2 FQGNSA. The V end lost 4 bases, the J end lost 5 bases, and 5 bases lay between the germline ends. The CDR3 is made up of 11 amino acids. Extraction of RNA preceded its reverse transcription into cDNA, which served as the sequencing template. Produced via immunoSEQ multiplex PCR; TCRdb's table is partial and in-frame only. This sample has about 76,000 clones, with approximately 30% found just once.

The TCR comes from a human donor with alopecia areata. Source: CD8+ T cells sorted from blood, taken at week 4, from a patient treated with tofacitinib. The rearrangement links TRBV7-2 to TRBJ1-2; D call uncertain. The CDR3 bases are TGTGCCAGCAGCTCCACGTATGGCTACACCTTC. Its protein is CASSSTYGYTF.